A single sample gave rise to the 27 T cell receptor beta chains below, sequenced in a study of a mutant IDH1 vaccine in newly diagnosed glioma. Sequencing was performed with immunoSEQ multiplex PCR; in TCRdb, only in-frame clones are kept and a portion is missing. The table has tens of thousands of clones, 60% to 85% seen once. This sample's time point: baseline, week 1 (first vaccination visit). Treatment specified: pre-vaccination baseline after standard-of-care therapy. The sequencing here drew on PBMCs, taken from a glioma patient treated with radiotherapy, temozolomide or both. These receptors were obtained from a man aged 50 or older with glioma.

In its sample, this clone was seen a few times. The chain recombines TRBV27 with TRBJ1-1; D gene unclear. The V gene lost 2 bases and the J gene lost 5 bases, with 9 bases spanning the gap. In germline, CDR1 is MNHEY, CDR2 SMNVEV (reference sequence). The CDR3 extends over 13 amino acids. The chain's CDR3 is CASSLETGTEAFF. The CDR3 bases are TGTGCCAGCAGTTTAGAAACGGGTACTGAAGCTTTCTTT.

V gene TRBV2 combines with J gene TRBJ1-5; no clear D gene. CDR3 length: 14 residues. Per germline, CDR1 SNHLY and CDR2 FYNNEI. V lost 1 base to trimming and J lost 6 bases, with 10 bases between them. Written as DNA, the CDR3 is TGTGCCAGCAGTGAAGAAGGGTTCGGTCAGCCCCAGCATTTT. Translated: CASSEEGFGQPQHF.

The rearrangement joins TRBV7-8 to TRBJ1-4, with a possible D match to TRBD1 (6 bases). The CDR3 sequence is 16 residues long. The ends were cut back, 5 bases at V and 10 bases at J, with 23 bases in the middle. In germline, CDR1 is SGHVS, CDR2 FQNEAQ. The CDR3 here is CASSLGRGQSRGKLFF. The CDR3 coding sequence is TGTGCCAGCAGCCTAGGACGGGGACAAAGTCGCGGAAAACTGTTTTTT.

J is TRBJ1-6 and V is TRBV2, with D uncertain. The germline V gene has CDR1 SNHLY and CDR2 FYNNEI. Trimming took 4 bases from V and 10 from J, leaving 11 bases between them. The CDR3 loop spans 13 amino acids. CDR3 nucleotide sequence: TGTGCCAGCAGTGTCGGGGTAGAATCACCCCTCCACTTT. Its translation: CASSVGVESPLHF.

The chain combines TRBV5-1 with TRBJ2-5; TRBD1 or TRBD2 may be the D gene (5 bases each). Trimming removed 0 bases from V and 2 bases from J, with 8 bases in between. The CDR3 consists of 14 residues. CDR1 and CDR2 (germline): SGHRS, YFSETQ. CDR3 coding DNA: TGCGCCAGCAGCTTGGTGGGGGTGCAAGAGACCCAGTACTTC. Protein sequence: CASSLVGVQETQYF.

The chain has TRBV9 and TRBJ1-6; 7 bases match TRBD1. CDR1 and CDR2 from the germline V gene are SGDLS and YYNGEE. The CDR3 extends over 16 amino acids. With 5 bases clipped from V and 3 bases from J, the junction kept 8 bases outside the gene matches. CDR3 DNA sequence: TGTGCCAGCAGTGGTAGGGGGCTGCTCTATAATTCACCCCTCCACTTT. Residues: CASSGRGLLYNSPLHF.

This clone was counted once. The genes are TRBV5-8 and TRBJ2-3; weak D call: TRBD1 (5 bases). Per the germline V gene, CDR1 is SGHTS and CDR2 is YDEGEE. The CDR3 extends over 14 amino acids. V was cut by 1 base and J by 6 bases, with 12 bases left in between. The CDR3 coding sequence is TGTGCCAGCAGCTTGTCCAGGGCTGCGGATACGCAGTATTTT. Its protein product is CASSLSRAADTQYF.

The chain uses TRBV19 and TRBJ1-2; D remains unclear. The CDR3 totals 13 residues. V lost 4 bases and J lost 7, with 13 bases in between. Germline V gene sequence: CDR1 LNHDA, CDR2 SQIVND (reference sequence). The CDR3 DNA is TGTGCCAGTAGTACGGGAGGCCTTTTTGGCTACACCTTC. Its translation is CASSTGGLFGYTF.

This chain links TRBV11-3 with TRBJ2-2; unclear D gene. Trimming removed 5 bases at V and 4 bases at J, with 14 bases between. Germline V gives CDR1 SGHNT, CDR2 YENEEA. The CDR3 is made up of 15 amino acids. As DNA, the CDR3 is TGTGCCAGCAGCCCCGATGGACCCAGCACCGGGGAGCTGTTTTTT. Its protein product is CASSPDGPSTGELFF.

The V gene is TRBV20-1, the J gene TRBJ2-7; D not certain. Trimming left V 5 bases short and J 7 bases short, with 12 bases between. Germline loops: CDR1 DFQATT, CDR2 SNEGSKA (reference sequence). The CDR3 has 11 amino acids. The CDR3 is CSAYTSREQYF. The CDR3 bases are TGCAGTGCTTATACGTCTCGGGAGCAGTACTTC.

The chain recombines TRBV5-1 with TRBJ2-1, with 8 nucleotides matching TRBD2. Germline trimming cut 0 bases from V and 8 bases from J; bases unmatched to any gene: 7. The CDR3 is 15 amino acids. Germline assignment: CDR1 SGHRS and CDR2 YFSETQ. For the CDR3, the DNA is TGCGCCAGCAGCTTGGAAACGGGGGGGCTGGATGAGCAGTTCTTC. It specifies CASSLETGGLDEQFF.

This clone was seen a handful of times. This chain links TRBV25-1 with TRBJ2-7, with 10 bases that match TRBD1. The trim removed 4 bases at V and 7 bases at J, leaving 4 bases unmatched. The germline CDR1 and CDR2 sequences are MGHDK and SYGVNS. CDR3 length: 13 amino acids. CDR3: CASSVTGGREQYF. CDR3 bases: TGTGCCAGCAGTGTGACAGGGGGCAGGGAGCAGTACTTC.

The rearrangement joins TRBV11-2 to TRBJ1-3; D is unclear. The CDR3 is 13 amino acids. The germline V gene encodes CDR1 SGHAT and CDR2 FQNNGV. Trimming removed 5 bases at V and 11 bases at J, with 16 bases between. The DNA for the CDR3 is TGTGCCAGCAGCCCTTCGTCCGCAGTCTCCATATATTTT. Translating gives CASSPSSAVSIYF.

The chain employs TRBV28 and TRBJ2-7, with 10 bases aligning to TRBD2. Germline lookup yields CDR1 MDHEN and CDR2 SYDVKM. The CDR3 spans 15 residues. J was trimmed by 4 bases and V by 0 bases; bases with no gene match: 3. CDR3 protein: CASSLWASGGYEQYF. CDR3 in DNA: TGTGCCAGCAGTTTATGGGCTAGCGGGGGTTACGAGCAGTACTTC.

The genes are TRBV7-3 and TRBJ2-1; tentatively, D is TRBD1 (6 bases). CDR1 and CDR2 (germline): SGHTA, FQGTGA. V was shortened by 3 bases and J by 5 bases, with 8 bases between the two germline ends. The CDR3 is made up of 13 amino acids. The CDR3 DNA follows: TGTGCCAGCAGCTTGACAGGCAACAATGAGCAGTTCTTC. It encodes CASSLTGNNEQFF.

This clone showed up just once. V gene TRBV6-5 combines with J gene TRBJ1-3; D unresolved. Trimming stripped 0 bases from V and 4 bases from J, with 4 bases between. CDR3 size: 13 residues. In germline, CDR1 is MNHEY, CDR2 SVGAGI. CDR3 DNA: TGTGCCAGCAGTTACTCGAGAGGAAACACCATATATTTT. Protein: CASSYSRGNTIYF.

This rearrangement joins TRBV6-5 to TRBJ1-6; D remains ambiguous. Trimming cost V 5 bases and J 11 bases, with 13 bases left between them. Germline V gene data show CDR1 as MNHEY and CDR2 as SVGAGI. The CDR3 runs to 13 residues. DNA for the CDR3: TGTGCCAGCAGTCGCCAGAGGAGGGCACCCCTCCACTTT. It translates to CASSRQRRAPLHF.

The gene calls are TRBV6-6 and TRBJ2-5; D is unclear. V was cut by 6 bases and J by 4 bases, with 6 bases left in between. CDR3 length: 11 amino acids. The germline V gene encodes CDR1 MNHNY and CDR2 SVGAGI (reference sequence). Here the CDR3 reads CASRTGETQYF. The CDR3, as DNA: TGTGCCAGCAGAACCGGAGAGACCCAGTACTTC.

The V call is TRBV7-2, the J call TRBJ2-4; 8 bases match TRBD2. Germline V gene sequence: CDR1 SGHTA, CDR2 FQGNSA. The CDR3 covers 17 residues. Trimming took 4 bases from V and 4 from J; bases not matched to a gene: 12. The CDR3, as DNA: TGTGCCAGCAGCTCGAACCGAGCGGGGGCCCCGAAAAACATTCAGTACTTC. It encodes CASSSNRAGAPKNIQYF. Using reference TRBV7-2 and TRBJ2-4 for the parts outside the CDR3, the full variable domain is GAGVSQSPSNKVTEKGKDVELRCDPISGHTALYWYRQSLGQGLEFLIYFQGNSAPDKSGLPSDRFSAERTGGSVSTLTIQRTQQEDSAVYLCASSSNRAGAPKNIQYFGAGTRLSVL.

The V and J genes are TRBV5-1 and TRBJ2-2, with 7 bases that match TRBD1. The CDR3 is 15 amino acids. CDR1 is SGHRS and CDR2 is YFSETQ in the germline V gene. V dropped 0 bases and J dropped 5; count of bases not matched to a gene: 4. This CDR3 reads CASSLGQGTTGELFF. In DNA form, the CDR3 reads TGCGCCAGCAGCTTGGGACAGGGAACGACCGGGGAGCTGTTTTTT. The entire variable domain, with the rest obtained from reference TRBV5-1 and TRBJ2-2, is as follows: KAGVTQTPRYLIKTRGQQVTLSCSPISGHRSVSWYQQTPGQGLQFLFEYFSETQRNKGNFPGRFSGRQFSNSRSEMNVSTLELGDSALYLCASSLGQGTTGELFFGEGSRLTVL.

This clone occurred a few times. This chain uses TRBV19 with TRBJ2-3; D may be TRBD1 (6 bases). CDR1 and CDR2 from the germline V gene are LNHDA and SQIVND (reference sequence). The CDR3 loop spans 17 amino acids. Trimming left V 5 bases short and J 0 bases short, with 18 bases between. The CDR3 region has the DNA TGTGCCAGTAGTCGTCGCACACAGGGTTTAAGCACAGATACGCAGTATTTT. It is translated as CASSRRTQGLSTDTQYF.

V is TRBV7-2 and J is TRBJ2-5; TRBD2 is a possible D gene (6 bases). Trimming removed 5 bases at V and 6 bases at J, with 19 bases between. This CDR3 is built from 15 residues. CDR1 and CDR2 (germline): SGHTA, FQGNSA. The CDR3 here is CASSRDSQGGKTQYF. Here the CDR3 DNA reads TGTGCCAGCAGCAGGGACTCTCAAGGAGGAAAGACCCAGTACTTC.

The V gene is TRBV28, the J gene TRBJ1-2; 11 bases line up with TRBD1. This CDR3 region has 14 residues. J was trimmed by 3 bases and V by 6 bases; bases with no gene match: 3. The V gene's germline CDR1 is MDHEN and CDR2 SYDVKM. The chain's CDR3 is CASRGQGAYYGYTF. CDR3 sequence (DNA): TGTGCCAGCAGAGGACAGGGGGCTTACTATGGCTACACCTTC.

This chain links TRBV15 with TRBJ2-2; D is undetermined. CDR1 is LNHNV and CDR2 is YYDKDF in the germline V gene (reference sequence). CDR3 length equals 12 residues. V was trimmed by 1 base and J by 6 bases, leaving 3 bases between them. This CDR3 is CATSRGPGELFF. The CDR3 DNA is TGTGCCACCAGCAGAGGTCCCGGGGAGCTGTTTTTT.

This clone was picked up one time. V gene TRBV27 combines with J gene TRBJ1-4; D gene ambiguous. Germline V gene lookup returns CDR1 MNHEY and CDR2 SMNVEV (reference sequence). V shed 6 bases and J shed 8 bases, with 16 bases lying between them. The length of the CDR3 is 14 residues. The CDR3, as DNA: TGTGCCAGCAGCCCGCGAGGGTTCATAGAAAAACTGTTTTTT. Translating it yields CASSPRGFIEKLFF.

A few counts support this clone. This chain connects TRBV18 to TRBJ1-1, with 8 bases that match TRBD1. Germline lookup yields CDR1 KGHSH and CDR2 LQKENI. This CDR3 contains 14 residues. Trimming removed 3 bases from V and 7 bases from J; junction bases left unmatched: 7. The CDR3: CASSPLGQEVEAFF. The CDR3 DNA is TGTGCCAGCTCACCCTTGGGACAGGAGGTTGAAGCTTTCTTT.

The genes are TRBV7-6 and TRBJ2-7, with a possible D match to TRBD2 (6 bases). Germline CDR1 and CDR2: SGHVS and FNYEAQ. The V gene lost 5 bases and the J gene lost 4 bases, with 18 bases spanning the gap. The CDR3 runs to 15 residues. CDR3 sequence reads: CASSPGLSRGYEQYF. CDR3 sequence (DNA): TGTGCCAGCAGCCCCGGACTAAGCCGTGGGTACGAGCAGTACTTC. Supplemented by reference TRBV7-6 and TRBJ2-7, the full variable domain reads GAGVSQSPRYKVTKRGQDVALRCDPISGHVSLYWYRQALGQGPEFLTYFNYEAQQDKSGLPNDRFSAERPEGSISTLTIQRTEQRDSAMYRCASSPGLSRGYEQYFGPGTRLTVT.